This T cell receptor (beta chain) was sequenced in a study of T cell changes during pregnancy in multiple sclerosis. This CDR3 spans 14 amino acids. From germline, CDR1 is MNHNY and CDR2 SVGAGI (reference sequence). Deletions cut 4 bases from V and 2 bases from J, with 10 bases between. Produced via immunoSEQ multiplex PCR; TCRdb's table is partial and in-frame only. The sample holds fewer than 55,000 clones, 70% to 90% seen once. The chain is built from TRBV6-6 and TRBJ2-3, with D possibly TRBD2 on 6 matching bases. The sequencing used peripheral blood, collected in the first trimester of pregnancy. The clonotype was recovered from a female donor with multiple sclerosis, enrolled in a pregnancy study. The CDR3 sequence is CASSWGVLTDTQYF. The DNA of the CDR3 is TGTGCCAGCAGTTGGGGGGTCCTCACAGATACGCAGTATTTT.